This TCR beta chain was documented in a study of shared clonotypes between healthy human individuals. A word on this clone: Its specificity is unknown.

The study separated CD4+ cells into CD45RA+ naive and CD45RA-negative memory subsets. The table came from immunoSEQ multiplex PCR; TCRdb's copy has only in-frame clones and leaves some out. The data contain some 1,400,000 clones, roughly 96% of them singletons. The CDR3 runs to 15 residues. CDR1 is GTSNPN, CDR2 SVGIG, per germline (reference sequence). Trimming took 3 bases from V and 7 from J; bases not matched to a gene: 8. Study-level findings and limits: Sharing across four donors was seen in around 5% of naive CD4 clonotypes. Larger estimated richness was generally seen in naive subsets than in memory subsets. The sampled material consisted only of blood, and tissue repertoires are likely to differ.

This clonotype was sampled from a man aged 25 to 45 in good health. The genes are TRBV30 and TRBJ2-1, with TRBD1 matching over 11 bases. Sequencing was done on a sample of naive CD4+ T cells sorted from blood. As for subset: CD45RA+ positively selected. The chain's CDR3 is CAWSPGQGAKNEQFF. The CDR3 DNA follows: TGTGCCTGGAGCCCCGGACAGGGGGCGAAGAATGAGCAGTTCTTC.